The 20 T cell receptor beta chains given below trace back to one sample, sequenced in a study of Tregs in tolerant kidney transplant recipients. The repertoire was sequenced with immunoSEQ multiplex PCR; TCRdb's copy has only in-frame clones and lacks some. The sample lists approximately 65,000 clones, roughly 84% seen once, with about 4% in the top ten. The sequenced sample consisted of CD4+ T cells from blood. These receptors all come from a human donor in good health.

This clone appeared a single time. The chain is built from TRBV2 and TRBJ1-1; possibly TRBD1 for D (6 bases). There are 12 residues in the CDR3. Trimming stripped 9 bases from V and 5 bases from J, with 13 bases between. CDR1 and CDR2 from the germline V gene are SNHLY and FYNNEI. CDR3 loop: CASSGDLTEAFF. CDR3 in DNA: TGTGCCAGTTCAGGGGATCTGACTGAAGCTTTCTTT.

J is TRBJ2-5 and V is TRBV5-4; D not certain. The CDR3 runs to 14 residues. CDR1 and CDR2 (germline): SGHNT, YYREEE (reference sequence). V lost 0 bases, J lost 0 bases, and 6 bases lay in between. The CDR3 sequence: CASSLGRNQETQYF. CDR3 DNA sequence: TGTGCCAGCAGCTTGGGGAGAAACCAAGAGACCCAGTACTTC.

This CDR3 reads CASSWGIGNQPQHF. The CDR3 DNA follows: TGTGCCAGCAGTTGGGGGATCGGCAATCAGCCCCAGCATTTT. The chain couples TRBV6-5 to TRBJ1-5, with a tentative D call TRBD1 (5 bases). CDR3 length: 14 amino acids. Germline V lookup: CDR1 MNHEY, CDR2 SVGAGI. The V and J ends lost 4 bases and 2 bases respectively, with 9 bases between them.

This chain joins TRBV18 and TRBJ1-4, with D perhaps TRBD1 (6 bases). V lost 5 bases and J 8 bases, leaving 12 bases between the germline ends. This CDR3 is 13 amino acids long. CDR1 KGHSH and CDR2 LQKENI come from the germline V gene. CDR3 DNA sequence: TGTGCCAGCTCAACAGGGACGCGGGAAAAACTGTTTTTT. It is translated as CASSTGTREKLFF.

This chain connects TRBV11-1 to TRBJ1-1, with D unclear. V lost 5 bases and J 3 bases, leaving 13 bases between the germline ends. From germline, CDR1 is SGHAT and CDR2 FQDESV (reference sequence). This CDR3 is 14 amino acids long. This chain's CDR3 is CASSPRTRHTEAFF. CDR3 sequence (DNA): TGTGCCAGCAGCCCAAGGACGCGGCACACTGAAGCTTTCTTT.

CDR3: CAWSVQGAGNQPQHF. CDR3 nucleotides: TGTGCCTGGAGTGTCCAGGGGGCCGGAAATCAGCCCCAGCATTTT. This sequence joins TRBV30 and TRBJ1-5; 8 bases match TRBD1. J gave up 4 bases and V 0 bases, and 5 bases lay outside the gene matches. CDR3 size: 15 residues. Germline-derived CDR1 and CDR2 are GTSNPN and SVGIG (reference sequence).

The genes are TRBV2 and TRBJ2-3, with 8 nucleotides matching TRBD2. There are 13 residues in the CDR3. The junction had 2 bases not matched to a gene; V was cut back by 6 bases and J by 3 bases. Germline CDR1 SNHLY, CDR2 FYNNEI. The CDR3 region is CASSGGVTDTQYF. CDR3 DNA: TGTGCCAGCAGCGGGGGGGTTACAGATACGCAGTATTTT.

This chain joins TRBV4-3 and TRBJ2-2; D not resolved. CDR1 and CDR2 from the germline V gene are LGHNA and YSLEER. The V end was cut by 1 base, the J end by 3 bases, with 9 bases between. CDR3 length: 15 residues. The CDR3 region has the DNA TGCGCCAGCAGCCAAGGATCCAGCTACACCGGGGAGCTGTTTTTT. Its protein is CASSQGSSYTGELFF.

This clone was recorded once. V is TRBV25-1 and J is TRBJ1-4, with 7 bases fitting TRBD1. Trimming removed 3 bases from V and 8 bases from J; junction bases left unmatched: 9. The CDR3 runs 15 residues. From germline, CDR1 is MGHDK and CDR2 SYGVNS. DNA of the CDR3: TGTGCCAGCAGTGACTTCGGCAGGGGGTTAGAAAAACTGTTTTTT. Translation gives CASSDFGRGLEKLFF.

CDR3 loop: CASSYDTDHVEQYF. The DNA for the CDR3 is TGTGCCAGCAGTTACGACACAGACCACGTAGAGCAGTACTTC. The V and J genes are TRBV6-5 and TRBJ2-7; D ambiguous. Trimming stripped 2 bases from V and 7 bases from J, with 15 bases between. Germline V CDR1 and CDR2: MNHEY, SVGAGI. The CDR3 has 14 residues.

The gene calls are TRBV7-2 and TRBJ2-1, with a possible D match to TRBD1 (6 bases). The CDR3 is 15 residues long. The germline CDR1 and CDR2 sequences are SGHTA and FQGNSA. V lost 5 bases and J lost 1, with 12 bases in between. CDR3 loop: CASSPQGGSYNEQFF. In nucleotides, the CDR3 is TGTGCCAGCAGCCCACAGGGTGGATCCTACAATGAGCAGTTCTTC.

The gene calls are TRBV6-6 and TRBJ2-3; TRBD2 matches at 8 bases. The V gene's germline CDR1 is MNHNY and CDR2 SVGAGI (reference sequence). The junction had 4 bases not matched to a gene; V was cut back by 4 bases and J by 1 base. The CDR3 totals 15 residues. CDR3 in amino acids: CASSFRGGGTDTQYF. The CDR3 region has the DNA TGTGCCAGCAGTTTTCGGGGGGGAGGCACAGATACGCAGTATTTT.

V usage is TRBV7-6 and J usage is TRBJ1-1; unclear D gene. The CDR3 covers 13 residues. The germline V gene has CDR1 SGHVS and CDR2 FNYEAQ. V shed 5 bases and J shed 7 bases, with 14 bases lying between them. The CDR3 DNA reads as TGTGCCAGCAGCCCAAATTCCCAGATTGAAGCTTTCTTT. Amino acids: CASSPNSQIEAFF.

In this sample, this clone turned up once. This chain connects TRBV7-9 to TRBJ2-3; D ambiguous. The ends were cut back, 4 bases at V and 6 bases at J, with 8 bases in the middle. This CDR3 region has 12 residues. Germline V gene sequence: CDR1 SEHNR, CDR2 FQNEAQ (reference sequence). For the CDR3, the DNA is TGTGCCAGCAGCTACCTAGAGGATACGCAGTATTTT. Translation gives CASSYLEDTQYF. The entire variable domain, with the rest obtained from reference TRBV7-9 and TRBJ2-3, is as follows: DTGVSQNPRHKITKRGQNVTFRCDPISEHNRLYWYRQTLGQGPEFLTYFQNEAQLEKSRLLSDRFSAERPKGSFSTLEIQRTEQGDSAMYLCASSYLEDTQYFGPGTRLTVL.

V gene TRBV11-2 combines with J gene TRBJ2-3; 9 bases map to TRBD2. The CDR3 is 14 amino acids. With 2 bases clipped from V and 11 bases from J, the junction kept 8 bases outside the gene matches. CDR1 SGHAT and CDR2 FQNNGV come from the germline V gene. CDR3 nucleotides: TGTGCCAGCAGCTTATTAGCGGGAGCCCCAATGCAGTATTTT. This translates into CASSLLAGAPMQYF.

The chain recombines TRBV6-5 with TRBJ2-6, with 7 bases aligning to TRBD1. Trimming took 7 bases from V and 3 from J; bases not matched to a gene: 3. CDR1 and CDR2 from the germline V gene are MNHEY and SVGAGI. The CDR3 is 14 residues long. The CDR3 protein is CASKTGVGANVLTF. The CDR3 DNA follows: TGTGCCAGCAAAACAGGGGTTGGGGCCAACGTCCTGACTTTC.

The V gene is TRBV4-3, the J gene TRBJ2-2; TRBD2 matches 11 bases. V trimming: 5 bases; J trimming: 6 bases; junction bases outside the gene matches: 14. Germline values: CDR1 LGHNA, CDR2 YSLEER. This CDR3 comprises 18 residues. The CDR3 DNA is TGCGCCAGCAGCGTCCTAGCCCAACTAGCGGGGGTTTCCGGGGAGCTGTTTTTT. Translating it yields CASSVLAQLAGVSGELFF.

The chain recombines TRBV4-2 with TRBJ2-7, with unresolved D. Germline V gives CDR1 LGHNA, CDR2 YNFKEQ. V dropped 0 bases and J dropped 7 bases, with 7 bases sitting between them. The CDR3 loop spans 12 amino acids. CDR3 coding DNA: TGTGCCAGCAGCCAAGAGTTGACTGAGCAGTACTTC. Translating it yields CASSQELTEQYF.

This clone showed up just a few times. The chain combines TRBV7-3 with TRBJ2-3; weak D call: TRBD2 (5 bases). Germline lookup yields CDR1 SGHTA and CDR2 FQGTGA. V lost 8 bases and J lost 7, with 13 bases in between. This CDR3 is built from 12 residues. CDR3 DNA sequence: TGTGCCAGCGGACCCTCGGGAAATACGCAGTATTTT. It is translated as CASGPSGNTQYF. Drawing the rest from reference TRBV7-3 and TRBJ2-3, the complete variable domain is GAGVSQTPSNKVTEKGKYVELRCDPISGHTALYWYRQSLGQGPEFLIYFQGTGAADDSGLPNDRFFAVRPEGSVSTLKIQRTERGDSAVYLCASGPSGNTQYFGPGTRLTVL.

The V gene is TRBV5-1, the J gene TRBJ1-1; 7 bases are shared with TRBD1. This CDR3 comprises 15 residues. The junction had 13 bases not matched to a gene; V was cut back by 4 bases and J by 7 bases. The germline V gene encodes CDR1 SGHRS and CDR2 YFSETQ. This chain's CDR3 is CASSPGGGQRGEAFF. In nucleotides, the CDR3 is TGCGCCAGCAGCCCCGGGGGGGGACAGAGGGGTGAAGCTTTCTTT.